Sequencing of this TCR beta chain was carried out in a study of cytomegalovirus exposure and HLA in healthy donors. Overall study findings and caveats: According to reports, the classifier identified cytomegalovirus status with high specificity and sensitivity.

A remark on this clone: Its antigen is not identified.

TCRdb's copy holds only in-frame clones and misses some; the assay was immunoSEQ multiplex PCR. Of 130,000 or so clones in the sample, 70% to 90% are singletons; the top ten hold 6.2%. The V gene end was trimmed by 10 bases and the J gene end by 1 base; junction bases not matched to a gene: 4. Germline lookup yields CDR1 MNHNS and CDR2 SASEGT. The CDR3 is 14 residues long. Material: PBMCs. The TCR sequence derives from a woman in her thirties in good health and CMV-seropositive. The rearrangement uses TRBV6-1 and TRBJ1-4; 9 bases are shared with TRBD1. CDR3 sequence reads: CAITGGVTNEKLFF. CDR3 DNA sequence: TGTGCCATAACAGGGGGCGTAACTAATGAAAAACTGTTTTTT.